The TCR beta chain under discussion was sequenced for a study of blood T cell repertoires in COVID-19. The overall study: The samples span acute and convalescent COVID-19 from the United States, Italy and Spain. T cells, B-cell-depleted T cells, or PBMCs provided the cDNA or gDNA that served as material.

Per the original data handling: By means of reference gene primer amplification, nucleated cell counts were estimated. Assay used: immunoSEQ multiplex PCR; TCRdb lists only in-frame clones, some missing. The V and J calls and clone size were taken over from that table, and D and trimming were inferred from the DNA. The repertoire has 30,000 to 40,000 clones, 70% to 80% of them found once; the top ten carry over 30%. Looked up from germline, CDR1 is SGDLS and CDR2 is YYNGEE. There are 15 residues in the CDR3. V lost 2 bases, J lost 7 bases, and 6 bases stayed unmatched. The sample was peripheral blood. The sequence was collected from a man aged 80 or over with acute or convalescent COVID-19. This rearrangement joins TRBV9 to TRBJ1-6, with 7 bases that match TRBD1. The CDR3 sequence: CASSVGQAQNSPLHF. The CDR3 region has the DNA TGTGCCAGCAGCGTTGGACAGGCTCAAAATTCACCCCTCCACTTT.